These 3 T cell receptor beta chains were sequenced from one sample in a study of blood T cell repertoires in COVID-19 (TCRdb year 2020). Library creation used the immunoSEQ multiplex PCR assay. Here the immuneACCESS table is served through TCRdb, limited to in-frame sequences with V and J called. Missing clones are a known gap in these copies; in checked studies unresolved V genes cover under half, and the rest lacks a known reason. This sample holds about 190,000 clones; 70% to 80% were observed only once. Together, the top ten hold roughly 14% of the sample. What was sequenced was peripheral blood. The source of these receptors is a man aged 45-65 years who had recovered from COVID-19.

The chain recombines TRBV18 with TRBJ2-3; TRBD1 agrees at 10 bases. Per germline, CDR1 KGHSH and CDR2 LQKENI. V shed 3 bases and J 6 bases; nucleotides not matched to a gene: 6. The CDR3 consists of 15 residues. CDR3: CASSPTGTGVDTQYF. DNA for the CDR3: TGTGCCAGCTCACCCACCGGGACAGGGGTCGATACGCAGTATTTT.

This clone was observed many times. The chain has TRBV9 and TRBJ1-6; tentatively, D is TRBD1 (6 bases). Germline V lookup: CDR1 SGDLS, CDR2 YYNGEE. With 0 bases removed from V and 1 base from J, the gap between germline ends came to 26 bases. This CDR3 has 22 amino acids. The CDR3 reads CASSVAPLTGSADWSYNSPLHF. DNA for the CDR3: TGTGCCAGCAGCGTAGCTCCCCTAACAGGGTCCGCGGATTGGTCCTATAATTCACCCCTCCACTTT.

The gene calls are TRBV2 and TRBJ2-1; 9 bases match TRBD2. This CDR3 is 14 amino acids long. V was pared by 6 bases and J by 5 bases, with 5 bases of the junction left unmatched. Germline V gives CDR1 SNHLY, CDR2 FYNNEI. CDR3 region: CASRKREVNNEQFF. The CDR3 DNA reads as TGTGCCAGCAGAAAGCGGGAGGTCAACAATGAGCAGTTCTTC.